This T cell receptor beta chain was observed in a study of T cell responses to AZD1222 COVID-19 vaccine. CDR1 and CDR2 from the germline V gene are LNHDA and SQIVND (reference sequence). CDR3 length: 15 residues. V dropped 7 bases and J dropped 2; count of bases not matched to a gene: 7. Assay used: immunoSEQ multiplex PCR; TCRdb lists only in-frame clones, some missing. The table records some 25,000 clones, 86% of them present only once. The clonotype originates from an adult who received the AZD1222 COVID-19 vaccine. The sequencing here drew on peripheral blood, taken 28 days after the second AZD1222 dose. This chain uses TRBV19 with TRBJ2-3; 9 nucleotides match TRBD2. CDR3 nucleotides: TGTGCCAGTAAGGATCTAGCGGGGTTCACAGATACGCAGTATTTT. The encoded protein is CASKDLAGFTDTQYF. The full variable domain, rest sourced from reference TRBV19 and TRBJ2-3, is DGGITQSPKYLFRKEGQNVTLSCEQNLNHDAMYWYRQDPGQGLRLIYYSQIVNDFQKGDIAEGYSVSREKKESFPLTVTSAQKNPTAFYLCASKDLAGFTDTQYFGPGTRLTVL.